These 15 T cell receptor beta chains were sequenced from one sample in a study of CD8+ T cells in alopecia areata. Following extraction, RNA underwent reverse transcription to cDNA, which served as the sequencing template. Using immunoSEQ multiplex PCR, the repertoire was profiled, and TCRdb retains in-frame clones only, with some absent. The sample contains 140,000 to 150,000 clones, roughly 58% of which appear only once. The material sequenced was CD8+ T cells sorted from blood. The receptors shown here come from a human donor in good health.

The V gene is TRBV6-5, the J gene TRBJ2-3, with D unresolved. CDR1 and CDR2 from the germline V gene are MNHEY and SVGAGI. The CDR3 runs to 16 residues. V lost 2 bases and J 2 bases, leaving 14 bases between the germline ends. CDR3 nucleotides: TGTGCCAGCAGTTACGGCGTTAACGTAGACACAGATACGCAGTATTTT. This encodes CASSYGVNVDTDTQYF.

The V gene is TRBV28, the J gene TRBJ2-2; D is uncertain. This CDR3 is 13 amino acids long. The germline V gene encodes CDR1 MDHEN and CDR2 SYDVKM. V gave up 11 bases and J gave up 1 base, with 11 bases separating them. CDR3 loop: CASHMWNTGELFF. CDR3 in DNA: TGTGCCTCTCATATGTGGAACACCGGGGAGCTGTTTTTT.

This clone was detected only a few times. The rearrangement uses TRBV5-4 and TRBJ2-3; D might be TRBD2 (5 bases). Germline V lookup: CDR1 SGHNT, CDR2 YYREEE (reference sequence). CDR3 size: 14 residues. V was pared by 0 bases and J by 1 base, with 6 bases between. DNA of the CDR3: TGTGCCAGCAGCTTGGGGGGAGGCACAGATACGCAGTATTTT. It encodes CASSLGGGTDTQYF.

This clone turned up a few times. J is TRBJ2-2 and V is TRBV30; no clear D gene. This CDR3 is 14 amino acids long. Germline V gene data show CDR1 as GTSNPN and CDR2 as SVGIG (reference sequence). Deletions cut 1 base from V and 6 bases from J, with 12 bases between. The CDR3 here is CAWSDLLSAGELFF. The DNA of the CDR3 is TGTGCCTGGAGTGACCTACTAAGCGCCGGGGAGCTGTTTTTT.

The J gene is TRBJ1-5, the V gene TRBV15; D not resolved. The CDR3 runs to 13 residues. Trimming removed 7 bases from V and 7 bases from J, with 14 bases in between. Germline assignment: CDR1 LNHNV and CDR2 YYDKDF (reference sequence). The CDR3 here is CATTTARGQPQHF. The CDR3 region has the DNA TGTGCCACCACCACGGCGCGAGGGCAGCCCCAGCATTTT.

This rearrangement joins TRBV15 to TRBJ2-1; 7 nucleotides agree with TRBD1. Trimming removed 3 bases from V and 8 bases from J; junction bases left unmatched: 4. CDR1 LNHNV and CDR2 YYDKDF come from the germline V gene (reference sequence). The CDR3 spans 13 residues. CDR3 in amino acids: CATSSDRAYEQFF. DNA for the CDR3: TGTGCCACCAGCAGCGACAGGGCCTATGAGCAGTTCTTC.

The chain is built from TRBV15 and TRBJ1-1; D remains unclear. The V gene's germline CDR1 is LNHNV and CDR2 YYDKDF (reference sequence). The CDR3 loop spans 14 amino acids. The V end was cut by 2 bases, the J end by 2 bases, with 9 bases between. The CDR3 region is CATSRPVLNTEAFF. The CDR3 region has the DNA TGTGCCACCAGCAGACCCGTACTTAACACTGAAGCTTTCTTT.

This clone appeared a few times. V is TRBV29-1 and J is TRBJ1-3; the D gene is possibly TRBD1 (6 bases). The CDR3 is 13 amino acids. The V end was cut by 5 bases, the J end by 4 bases, with 12 bases between. Germline lookup yields CDR1 SQVTM and CDR2 ANQGSEA. Here the CDR3 reads CSVSTGMGNTIYF. The DNA for the CDR3 is TGCAGCGTTAGTACAGGGATGGGAAACACCATATATTTT.

Relative to its sample, this clone is medium-sized. Other nucleotide sequences in the sample specify the same CDR3. The chain recombines TRBV29-1 with TRBJ2-1; D not certain. The germline V gene has CDR1 SQVTM and CDR2 ANQGSEA. The V and J ends lost 4 bases and 1 base respectively, with 5 bases between them. CDR3 length: 12 residues. In DNA, the CDR3 is TGCAGCGTTGCGCCGTCCTACAATGAGCAGTTCTTC. It specifies CSVAPSYNEQFF.

The chain recombines TRBV4-1 with TRBJ1-4, with 9 bases aligning to TRBD1. The CDR3 totals 15 residues. Per the germline V gene, CDR1 is MGHRA and CDR2 is YSYEKL. J was trimmed by 8 bases and V by 3 bases; bases with no gene match: 7. The CDR3 region has the DNA TGCGCCAGCAGCCACGGGGACAGGGAGTACGAAAAACTGTTTTTT. Translating gives CASSHGDREYEKLFF.

This clone has a single count. The chain joins TRBV5-6 to TRBJ2-6; 10 bases fit TRBD1. The CDR3 is 18 amino acids. The J segment lost 2 bases and the V segment lost 4 bases, leaving 9 bases of the junction unmatched. Germline V lookup: CDR1 SGHDT, CDR2 YYEEEE. The CDR3, as DNA: TGTGCCAGCAGCCCCCCCGGGACAGGGGTAACTGGGGCCAACGTCCTGACTTTC. Protein: CASSPPGTGVTGANVLTF.

This sequence joins TRBV14 and TRBJ2-3; 7 bases are shared with TRBD2. Germline-derived CDR1 and CDR2 are SGHDN and FVKESK. This CDR3 has 17 amino acids. The ends lost 4 bases at V and 3 bases at J; junction bases unmatched: 13. Here the CDR3 reads CASSLALERDLTDTQYF. As DNA, the CDR3 is TGTGCCAGCAGCCTTGCTTTGGAGCGGGACCTAACAGATACGCAGTATTTT.

The V gene is TRBV6-5, the J gene TRBJ2-2; the D is unclear. The germline V gene has CDR1 MNHEY and CDR2 SVGAGI. This CDR3 contains 13 residues. V was shortened by 5 bases and J by 1 base, with 5 bases between the two germline ends. CDR3 region: CASSDGNTGELFF. In DNA, the CDR3 is TGTGCCAGCAGTGACGGGAACACCGGGGAGCTGTTTTTT.

The rearrangement joins TRBV19 to TRBJ1-1; D is unclear. The germline CDR1 and CDR2 sequences are LNHDA and SQIVND (reference sequence). Between the trimmed V and J ends, which lost 6 bases and 4 bases, there was a span of 12 bases. The CDR3 extends over 13 amino acids. DNA of the CDR3: TGTGCCAGTAGGGACCGGGGAGGCACTGAAGCTTTCTTT. Translating gives CASRDRGGTEAFF.

This chain joins TRBV5-1 and TRBJ2-7, with 8 bases fitting TRBD2. Germline lookup yields CDR1 SGHRS and CDR2 YFSETQ. J was trimmed by 4 bases and V by 0 bases; bases with no gene match: 9. CDR3 length: 16 residues. The CDR3 region is CASSLDWPSGGYEQYF. The CDR3 DNA reads TGCGCCAGCAGCTTGGATTGGCCGAGCGGGGGTTACGAGCAGTACTTC.